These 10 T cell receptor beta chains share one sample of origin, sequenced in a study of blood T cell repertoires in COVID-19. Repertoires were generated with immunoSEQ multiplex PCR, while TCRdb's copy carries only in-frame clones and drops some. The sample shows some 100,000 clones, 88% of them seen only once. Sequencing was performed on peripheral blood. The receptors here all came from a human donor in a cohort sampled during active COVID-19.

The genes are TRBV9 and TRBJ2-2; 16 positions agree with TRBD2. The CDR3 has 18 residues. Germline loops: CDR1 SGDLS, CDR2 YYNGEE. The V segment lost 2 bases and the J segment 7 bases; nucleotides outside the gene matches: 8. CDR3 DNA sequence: TGTGCCAGCAGCGTCCTACCGGGACTAGCGGGAGGGCACGGGGAGCTGTTTTTT. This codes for CASSVLPGLAGGHGELFF.

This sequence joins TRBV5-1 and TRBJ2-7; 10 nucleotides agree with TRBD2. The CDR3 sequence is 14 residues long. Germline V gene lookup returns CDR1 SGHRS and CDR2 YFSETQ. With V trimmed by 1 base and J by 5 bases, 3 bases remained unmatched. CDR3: CASSLTGLANEQYF. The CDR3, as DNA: TGCGCCAGCAGCTTGACGGGACTAGCGAACGAGCAGTACTTC.

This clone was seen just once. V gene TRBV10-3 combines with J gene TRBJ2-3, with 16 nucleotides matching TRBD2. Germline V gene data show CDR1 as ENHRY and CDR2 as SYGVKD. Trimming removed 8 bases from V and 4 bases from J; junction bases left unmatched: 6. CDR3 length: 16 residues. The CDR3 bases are TGTGCCATCGGGACTAGCGGGAGGGGGAGTGCAGATACGCAGTATTTT. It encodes CAIGTSGRGSADTQYF.

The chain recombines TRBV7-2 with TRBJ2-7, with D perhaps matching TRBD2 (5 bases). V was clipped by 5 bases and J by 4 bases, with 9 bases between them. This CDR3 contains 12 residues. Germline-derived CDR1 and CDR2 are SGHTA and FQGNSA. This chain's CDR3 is CASSPTSYEQYF. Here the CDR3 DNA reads TGTGCCAGCAGCCCCACTAGTTACGAGCAGTACTTC.

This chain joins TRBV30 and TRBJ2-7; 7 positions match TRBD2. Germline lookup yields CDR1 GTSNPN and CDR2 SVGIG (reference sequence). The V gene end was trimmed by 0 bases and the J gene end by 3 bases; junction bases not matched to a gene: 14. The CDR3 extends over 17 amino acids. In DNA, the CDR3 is TGTGCCTGGAGTGTACTCCTAGCGGTAGCGGGCAGCTACGAGCAGTACTTC. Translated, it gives CAWSVLLAVAGSYEQYF. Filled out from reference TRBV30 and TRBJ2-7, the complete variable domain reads SQTIHQWPATLVQPVGSPLSLECTVEGTSNPNLYWYRQAAGRGLQLLFYSVGIGQISSEVPQNLSASRPQDRQFILSSKKLLLSDSGFYLCAWSVLLAVAGSYEQYFGPGTRLTVT.

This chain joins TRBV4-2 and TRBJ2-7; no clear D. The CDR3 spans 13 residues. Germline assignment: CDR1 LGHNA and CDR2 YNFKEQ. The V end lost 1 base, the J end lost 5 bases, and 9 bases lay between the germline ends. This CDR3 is CASSQGSRNEQYF. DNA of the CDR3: TGTGCCAGCAGCCAAGGGAGTAGGAACGAGCAGTACTTC.

The CDR3 is CASSLVAIGELFF. The CDR3 DNA follows: TGTGCCAGCAGCTTAGTGGCAATCGGGGAGCTGTTTTTT. V and J are TRBV11-2 and TRBJ2-2; D ambiguous. Germline CDR1 is SGHAT and CDR2 is FQNNGV. The CDR3 totals 13 residues. Trimming took off 1 base at V and 7 bases at J, with 7 bases between the two ends.

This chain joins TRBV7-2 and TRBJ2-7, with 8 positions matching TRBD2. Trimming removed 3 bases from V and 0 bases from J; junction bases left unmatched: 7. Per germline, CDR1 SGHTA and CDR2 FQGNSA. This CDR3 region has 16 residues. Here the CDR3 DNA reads TGTGCCAGCAGCTTGTCTAGCGGGTTAAGCTCCTACGAGCAGTACTTC. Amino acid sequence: CASSLSSGLSSYEQYF.

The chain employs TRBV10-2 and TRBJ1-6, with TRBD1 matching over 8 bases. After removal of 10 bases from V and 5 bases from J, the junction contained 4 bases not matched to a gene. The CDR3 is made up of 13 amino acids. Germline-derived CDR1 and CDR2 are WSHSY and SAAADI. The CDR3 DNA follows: TGCGCCATCCGACAGGGGCATAATTCACCCCTCCACTTT. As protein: CAIRQGHNSPLHF.

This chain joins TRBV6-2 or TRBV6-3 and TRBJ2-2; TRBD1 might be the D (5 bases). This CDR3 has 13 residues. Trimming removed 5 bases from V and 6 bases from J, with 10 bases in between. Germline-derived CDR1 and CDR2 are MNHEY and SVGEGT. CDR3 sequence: CASSGSGSGELFF. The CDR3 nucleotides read TGTGCCAGCAGTGGTTCAGGGTCCGGGGAGCTGTTTTTT.